What follows are 9 T cell receptor beta chains derived from one specimen sequenced in a study of CD8+ T cells in alopecia areata. Following RNA extraction, reverse transcription yielded cDNA that acted as the sequencing template. This table comes from immunoSEQ multiplex PCR, and its TCRdb copy is limited to in-frame clones, with some not included. The data show about 150,000 clones, around 87% seen once. Sequencing used CD8+ T cells sorted from blood, obtained at week 0. The receptors shown here come from a human donor with alopecia areata.

The rearrangement links TRBV5-5 to TRBJ2-3; 8 bases match TRBD1. The CDR3 has 16 amino acids. CDR1 and CDR2 from the germline V gene are SGHKS and YYEKEE (reference sequence). V shed 4 bases and J 6 bases; nucleotides not matched to a gene: 13. This CDR3 is CASSRGLTGVDDTQYF. The CDR3 nucleotides read TGTGCCAGCAGCCGAGGGCTGACAGGGGTAGATGATACGCAGTATTTT. The full variable domain, in which reference TRBV5-5 and TRBJ2-3 provide the parts outside the CDR3, is DAGVTQSPTHLIKTRGQQVTLRCSPISGHKSVSWYQQVLGQGPQFIFQYYEKEERGRGNFPDRFSARQFPNYSSELNVNALLLGDSALYLCASSRGLTGVDDTQYFGPGTRLTVL.

This clone was seen a handful of times. The V gene is TRBV11-2, the J gene TRBJ2-3; no reliable D call. The CDR3 has 13 amino acids. The V gene lost 5 bases and the J gene lost 1 base, with 7 bases spanning the gap. Germline-derived CDR1 and CDR2 are SGHAT and FQNNGV. The DNA for the CDR3 is TGTGCCAGCAGCCCCCTCGGCACAGATACGCAGTATTTT. Translation: CASSPLGTDTQYF.

This clone occurred once. This chain uses TRBV5-1 with TRBJ2-3, with TRBD1 matching 8 bases. Germline V gene lookup returns CDR1 SGHRS and CDR2 YFSETQ. The CDR3 runs to 15 residues. With 4 bases clipped from V and 1 base from J, the junction kept 5 bases outside the gene matches. CDR3 residues: CASSGLQGGTDTQYF. In DNA form, the CDR3 reads TGCGCCAGCAGCGGGCTACAGGGGGGCACAGATACGCAGTATTTT.

The rearrangement links TRBV19 to TRBJ2-6; D may be TRBD2 (5 bases). The CDR3 length is 15 residues. From germline, CDR1 is LNHDA and CDR2 SQIVND (reference sequence). Trimming cost V 7 bases and J 2 bases, with 12 bases left between them. The CDR3 loop is CASTDFGTGANVLTF. CDR3 DNA sequence: TGTGCCAGTACCGATTTCGGGACTGGGGCCAACGTCCTGACTTTC.

The V and J genes are TRBV11-2 and TRBJ2-1; D is possibly TRBD2 (5 bases). Trimming removed 5 bases at V and 8 bases at J, with 10 bases between. The germline V gene has CDR1 SGHAT and CDR2 FQNNGV. The CDR3 extends over 12 amino acids. Here the CDR3 DNA reads TGTGCCAGCAGCCCACTAGGCGATGAGCAGTTCTTC. Encoded protein: CASSPLGDEQFF.

This chain connects TRBV5-1 to TRBJ1-4; D is unclear. V lost 3 bases and J lost 6, with 12 bases in between. The CDR3 has 14 amino acids. Germline assignment: CDR1 SGHRS and CDR2 YFSETQ. The CDR3 is CASSSELGDEKLFF. CDR3 coding DNA: TGCGCCAGCAGCTCGGAACTTGGAGATGAAAAACTGTTTTTT. Looking up the rest from reference TRBV5-1 and TRBJ1-4 gives the full variable domain: KAGVTQTPRYLIKTRGQQVTLSCSPISGHRSVSWYQQTPGQGLQFLFEYFSETQRNKGNFPGRFSGRQFSNSRSEMNVSTLELGDSALYLCASSSELGDEKLFFGSGTQLSVL.

This clone was counted a single time. V gene TRBV6-5 combines with J gene TRBJ2-1; D ambiguous. Per germline, CDR1 MNHEY and CDR2 SVGAGI. The V end lost 8 bases, the J end lost 5 bases, and 13 bases lay between the germline ends. The CDR3 is 13 residues long. The CDR3 region is CASGSQENNEQFF. The CDR3, as DNA: TGTGCCAGCGGGTCCCAGGAGAACAATGAGCAGTTCTTC.

Comment on this clone: One end of the junction does not line up with germline, which may come from a read error. The chain links TRBV30 to TRBJ2-2; the D gene is possibly TRBD1 (6 bases). Germline V gene data show CDR1 as GTSNPN and CDR2 as SVGIG (reference sequence). The CDR3 runs 15 residues. For the CDR3, the DNA is TGTGCCTGGACCCCCGGGACACCGAAGACCGGGGAGCTGTTTTTT. It is translated as CAWTPGTPKTGELFF.

The chain joins TRBV15 to TRBJ1-1; possible D gene TRBD1, 5 bases. The germline CDR1 and CDR2 sequences are LNHNV and YYDKDF (reference sequence). The ends were cut back, 0 bases at V and 1 base at J, with 9 bases in the middle. There are 15 residues in the CDR3. CDR3 region: CATSREEGANTEAFF. DNA of the CDR3: TGTGCCACCAGCAGAGAAGAAGGGGCGAACACTGAAGCTTTCTTT.